This TCR beta chain was profiled in a study of OX40 agonist ivuxolimab in advanced cancers. Assay used: immunoSEQ multiplex PCR; TCRdb lists only in-frame clones, some missing. The repertoire has tens of thousands of clones, over 70% of them found once; the top ten carry less than 5.5%. Patients with a history of autoimmune disease or on systemic immunosuppression were excluded. The sample in question was CD4+ or CD8+ T cells sorted from blood, obtained in a trial of the OX40 agonist ivuxolimab. The receptor was isolated from an adult with an advanced solid tumor such as melanoma, head and neck, liver or kidney cancer.

This CDR3 is CASSLSLAGGQPQHF. CDR3 coding DNA: TGTGCCAGCAGTTTAAGCCTGGCAGGGGGTCAGCCCCAGCATTTT. The chain combines TRBV27 with TRBJ1-5; 7 positions match TRBD1. Trimming at V came to 2 bases and at J to 6 bases, leaving 7 bases not matched to a gene. Germline CDR1 MNHEY, CDR2 SMNVEV (reference sequence). CDR3 length equals 15 residues.